This TCR beta chain was profiled in a study of identifying expanded T cells in peripheral blood. General study findings and limits: Over about two and four weeks, about 15 and 19 clones changed, versus approximately 1.1 between replicates. Variance in clone template counts between approximately two-week samples significantly increased with total template count across all healthy donors.

During the collection period, no donor immune events like infections were recorded. Assay used: immunoSEQ multiplex PCR; TCRdb lists only in-frame clones, some missing. The sample includes 100,000 to 110,000 clones, over 70% of them seen just once. Looked up from germline, CDR1 is ENHRY and CDR2 is SYGVKD. The CDR3 is 16 residues long. With 0 bases removed from V and 0 bases from J, the gap between germline ends came to 9 bases. To note about this clone: What it recognizes is unknown.

The clonotype originates from a person between 18 and 75 years old in good health. The sequenced sample consisted of blood. The V call is TRBV10-3, the J call TRBJ1-5; D gene uncertain. The CDR3 DNA reads TGTGCCATCAGTGAGTCCTGGCAGGTTAGCAATCAGCCCCAGCATTTT. This encodes CAISESWQVSNQPQHF.